Sequencing of this TCR beta chain was carried out in a study of T cells in Graves' hyperthyroidism and ophthalmopathy. Trimming cost V 4 bases and J 7 bases; bases outside gene matches: 14. This CDR3 spans 16 amino acids. The V gene's germline CDR1 is SGDLS and CDR2 YYNGEE. The TCR beta CDR3 regions underwent amplification using RNA transcripts as the source. In the first-round RT-PCR of the TCR CDR3, the HTBI primer set was used. TCRdb reprocessed the multiplex PCR reads via MiXCR and lists one record per CDR3 protein. The table lists over 300,000 distinct CDR3 sequences, more than 11% of them singletons.

Sequencing was performed on blood. This receptor was identified in a woman between 55 and 75 years old with Graves' hyperthyroidism. The V and J genes are TRBV9 and TRBJ1-2; 9 bases map to TRBD1. CDR3 in amino acids: CASSLTRDRVFPGYTF. The DNA of the CDR3 is TGTGCCAGCAGCCTTACCCGGGACAGGGTATTCCCTGGCTACACCTTC.